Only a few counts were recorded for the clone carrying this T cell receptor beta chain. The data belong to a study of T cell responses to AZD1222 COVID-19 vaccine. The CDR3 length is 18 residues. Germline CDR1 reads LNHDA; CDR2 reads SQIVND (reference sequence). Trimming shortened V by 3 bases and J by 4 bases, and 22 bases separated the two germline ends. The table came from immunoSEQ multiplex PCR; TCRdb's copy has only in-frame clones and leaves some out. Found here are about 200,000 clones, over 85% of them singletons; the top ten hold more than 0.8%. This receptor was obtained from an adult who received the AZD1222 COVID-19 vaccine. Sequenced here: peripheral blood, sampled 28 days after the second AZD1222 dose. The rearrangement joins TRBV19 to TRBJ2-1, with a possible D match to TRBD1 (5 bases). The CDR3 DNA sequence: TGTGCCAGTAGTATGAAGCCCCCGAGCGCAGGGCTATACAATGAGCAGTTCTTC. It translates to CASSMKPPSAGLYNEQFF.